This is a list of T cell receptor beta chains from one sample in a study of cytomegalovirus exposure and HLA in healthy donors. The protocol was immunoSEQ multiplex PCR, while the TCRdb copy is restricted to in-frame clones and leaves out a portion. This sample has some 120,000 clones, with approximately 80% found just once. Sequencing was performed on PBMCs. The receptor source for this set is a woman aged 40 to 50 in good health and CMV-seropositive. Both conserved end residues are part of each CDR3. Fields, in order: clone size, D gene, J gene, V gene, CDR3 protein, CDR3 DNA. The D gene is left open where the match is weak. Not every row has a clone size; where given, it reads once, few, many or a size class.

>NA|TRBD1|TRBJ1-6|TRBV28
CASSSGTGGSSYNSPLHF
TGTGCCAGCAGTTCAGGGACAGGGGGAAGCTCCTATAATTCACCCCTCCACTTT
>NA|NA|TRBJ2-1|TRBV6-1
CASSEVDTGNEQFF
TGTGCCAGCAGTGAAGTGGATACAGGCAATGAGCAGTTCTTC
>NA|TRBD2|TRBJ2-1|TRBV19
CASSLTSGRNNEQFF
TGTGCCAGTAGTCTTACTAGCGGGAGAAACAATGAGCAGTTCTTC
>NA|NA|TRBJ1-2|TRBV4-2
CASSQDPGVLHGYTF
TGTGCCAGCAGCCAAGATCCAGGGGTACTACATGGCTACACCTTC
>NA|NA|TRBJ1-5|TRBV21-1
CASSKKRGRGNQPQHF
TGTGCCAGCAGCAAAAAAAGGGGCAGGGGCAATCAGCCCCAGCATTTT
>NA|TRBD2|TRBJ2-7|TRBV7-8
CASSLITLAGGLYEQYF
TGTGCCAGCAGCTTAATAACCTTAGCGGGAGGGCTGTACGAGCAGTACTTC
>NA|TRBD2|TRBJ2-5|TRBV7-9
CASRRGGIQETQYF
TGTGCCAGCAGACGGGGGGGAATCCAAGAGACCCAGTACTTC
>NA|NA|TRBJ2-3|TRBV5-1
CASSLGTGTDTQYF
TGCGCCAGCAGCTTGGGGACAGGCACAGATACGCAGTATTTT
>NA|NA|TRBJ2-3|TRBV19
CASTDRHADTQYF
TGTGCCAGTACCGACAGGCATGCAGATACGCAGTATTTT
>NA|TRBD1|TRBJ1-1|TRBV9
CASSVGAPQGAGAFF
TGTGCCAGCAGCGTAGGGGCCCCTCAGGGGGCGGGTGCTTTCTTT
>NA|TRBD2|TRBJ2-1|TRBV7-2
CASSLVTSGTGEQFF
TGTGCCAGCAGCTTAGTAACTAGCGGGACGGGCGAGCAGTTCTTC
>NA|NA|TRBJ2-3|TRBV10-3
CAISDWGVDTQYF
TGTGCCATCTCCGATTGGGGGGTGGATACGCAGTATTTT
>NA|TRBD1|TRBJ2-5|TRBV29-1
CSVATGEETQYF
TGCAGCGTTGCCACAGGGGAAGAGACCCAGTACTTC
>once|NA|TRBJ2-7|TRBV10-2
CASSEGRSYEQYF
TGCGCCAGCAGTGAGGGCCGATCCTACGAGCAGTACTTC
>NA|NA|TRBJ2-7|TRBV28
CAVRGTATYEQYF
TGTGCCGTACGGGGGACAGCTACCTACGAGCAGTACTTC
>NA|NA|TRBJ1-2|TRBV5-5
CASSFSPGVGGYTF
TGTGCCAGCAGCTTCTCCCCGGGAGTGGGAGGCTACACCTTC
>NA|NA|TRBJ1-3|TRBV5-5
CASSLANSHGNTIYF
TGTGCCAGCAGCTTGGCCAACAGCCATGGAAACACCATATATTTT
>few|NA|TRBJ1-2|TRBV4-1
CASSQEGQPVGGYTF
TGCGCCAGCAGCCAAGAAGGACAGCCCGTAGGTGGCTACACCTTC
>once|TRBD2|TRBJ2-5|TRBV5-1
CASSLWREWETQYF
TGCGCCAGCAGCTTGTGGCGGGAGTGGGAGACCCAGTACTTC
>NA|NA|TRBJ2-2|TRBV2
CATTDSNTGELFF
TGTGCCACGACAGATTCGAACACCGGGGAGCTGTTTTTT
>NA|NA|TRBJ1-1|TRBV18
CASSEDQGLGAFF
TGTGCCAGCTCAGAAGACCAGGGTCTAGGAGCTTTCTTT
>NA|TRBD1|TRBJ1-1|TRBV5-8
CASSLVDRDTEAFF
TGTGCCAGCAGCTTGGTGGACAGGGACACTGAAGCTTTCTTT
>NA|NA|TRBJ2-3|TRBV19
CASSMTSTDTQYF
TGTGCCAGTAGTATGACTAGCACAGATACGCAGTATTTT
>NA|TRBD2|TRBJ2-1|TRBV7-9
CASSPRPSGRVRGNEQFF
TGTGCCAGCAGCCCCCGCCCAAGCGGGAGGGTCCGTGGGAATGAGCAGTTCTTC
>NA|TRBD2|TRBJ2-1|TRBV11-3
CASSLGTVGEGTSGYNEQFF
TGTGCCAGCAGCTTAGGGACAGTCGGGGAGGGGACTAGCGGGTACAATGAGCAGTTCTTC
>NA|NA|TRBJ2-3|TRBV9
CASTKLSSTDTQYF
TGTGCCAGCACTAAACTCTCTAGCACAGATACGCAGTATTTT
>few|NA|TRBJ1-1|TRBV2
CASDTGYTEAFF
TGTGCCAGCGACACAGGGTACACTGAAGCTTTCTTT
>NA|NA|TRBJ1-2|TRBV5-4
CASSDDRLYGYTF
TGTGCCAGCAGCGACGACAGGTTATATGGCTACACCTTC
>NA|TRBD1|TRBJ1-1|TRBV2
CASRGQYEAFF
TGTGCCAGCAGGGGACAGTATGAAGCTTTCTTT
>NA|NA|TRBJ2-7|TRBV7-6
CASANGGSYEQYF
TGTGCCAGTGCCAACGGAGGCTCCTACGAGCAGTACTTC
>NA|NA|TRBJ1-5|TRBV30
CAWRDRGGWGDQPQHF
TGTGCCTGGAGAGATAGGGGAGGTTGGGGGGATCAGCCCCAGCATTTT
>NA|TRBD1|TRBJ1-2|TRBV28
CASSLYRGGYTF
TGTGCCAGCAGTCTATACAGGGGCGGCTACACCTTC
>NA|NA|TRBJ2-1|TRBV28
CASSLGAGVINEQFF
TGTGCCAGCAGTTTAGGGGCAGGGGTCATCAATGAGCAGTTCTTC
>NA|TRBD1|TRBJ2-5|TRBV7-2
CASSLGGQEYF
TGTGCCAGCAGCTTGGGCGGACAGGAGTACTTC
>few|NA|TRBJ1-2|TRBV28
CASTSPTDIYGYTF
TGTGCCAGCACTTCGCCGACAGATATCTATGGCTACACCTTC
>NA|TRBD2|TRBJ2-7|TRBV27
CASTRSSGGTYEQYF
TGTGCCAGCACCCGAAGTAGCGGGGGAACCTACGAGCAGTACTTC
>NA|TRBD1|TRBJ2-5|TRBV7-9
CASSPGTGVETQYF
TGTGCCAGCAGCCCGGGGACAGGAGTAGAGACCCAGTACTTC
>NA|NA|TRBJ2-5|TRBV5-1
CASSLVAVQETQYF
TGCGCCAGCAGCTTGGTGGCAGTCCAAGAGACCCAGTACTTC
>NA|NA|TRBJ2-2|TRBV6-1
CASSDIRQAPNTGELFF
TGTGCCAGCAGTGACATACGGCAGGCGCCCAACACCGGGGAGCTGTTTTTT
>NA|NA|TRBJ1-1|TRBV4-1
CASSQTGLNEAFF
TGCGCCAGCAGCCAAACAGGCTTAAATGAAGCTTTCTTT
>few|TRBD2|TRBJ2-1|TRBV28
CASRPPRAGVFNEQFF
TGTGCCAGCAGACCACCGCGAGCGGGAGTGTTCAATGAGCAGTTCTTC
>NA|NA|TRBJ2-7|TRBV10-3
CAISESSGTYEQYF
TGTGCCATCAGTGAGTCTTCAGGGACCTACGAGCAGTACTTC
>NA|NA|TRBJ2-7|TRBV6-6
CASTKGGTYEQYF
TGTGCCAGCACCAAGGGGGGGACGTACGAGCAGTACTTC
>NA|NA|TRBJ2-7|TRBV7-6
CASSLDRVAGEQYF
TGTGCCAGCAGCTTAGACAGGGTAGCCGGCGAGCAGTACTTC
>NA|NA|TRBJ1-3|TRBV19
CASLPQRGSHTIYF
TGTGCCAGCCTCCCACAACGGGGGAGTCACACCATATATTTT
>NA|TRBD1|TRBJ2-3|TRBV19
CASSMRSDRAGTQYF
TGTGCCAGTAGTATGCGCTCGGACAGGGCCGGTACGCAGTATTTT
>NA|NA|TRBJ2-4|TRBV11-2
CASSFGRGIQNIQYF
TGTGCCAGCAGCTTCGGAAGGGGGATCCAAAACATTCAGTACTTC
>NA|NA|TRBJ2-2|TRBV29-1
CSVERGGELFF
TGCAGCGTAGAACGGGGCGGGGAGCTGTTTTTT
>NA|NA|TRBJ1-3|TRBV7-3
CASSLGPLGAGNTIYF
TGTGCCAGCAGCTTAGGGCCGTTGGGAGCAGGAAACACCATATATTTT
>NA|TRBD2|TRBJ2-1|TRBV7-3
CASSRGGAYNEQFF
TGTGCCAGCAGCCGGGGGGGCGCTTACAATGAGCAGTTCTTC
>few|NA|TRBJ2-3|TRBV10-3
CAISEFAGRSTDTQYF
TGTGCCATCAGTGAGTTCGCCGGTCGATCCACAGATACGCAGTATTTT
>NA|NA|TRBJ2-3|TRBV6-6
CASSYRGGASDTQYF
TGTGCCAGCAGTTATCGCGGGGGCGCCTCAGATACGCAGTATTTT
>NA|NA|TRBJ1-3|TRBV28
CASSLSVLSGNTIYF
TGTGCCAGCAGTTTATCAGTTCTCTCTGGAAACACCATATATTTT
>NA|TRBD2|TRBJ2-1|TRBV5-1
CASSARLAGGLDNEQFF
TGCGCCAGCAGCGCCAGACTAGCGGGAGGTCTCGACAATGAGCAGTTCTTC
>NA|TRBD2|TRBJ2-3|TRBV19
CASSRLAGDADTQYF
TGTGCCAGTAGCAGACTAGCGGGAGACGCAGATACGCAGTATTTT